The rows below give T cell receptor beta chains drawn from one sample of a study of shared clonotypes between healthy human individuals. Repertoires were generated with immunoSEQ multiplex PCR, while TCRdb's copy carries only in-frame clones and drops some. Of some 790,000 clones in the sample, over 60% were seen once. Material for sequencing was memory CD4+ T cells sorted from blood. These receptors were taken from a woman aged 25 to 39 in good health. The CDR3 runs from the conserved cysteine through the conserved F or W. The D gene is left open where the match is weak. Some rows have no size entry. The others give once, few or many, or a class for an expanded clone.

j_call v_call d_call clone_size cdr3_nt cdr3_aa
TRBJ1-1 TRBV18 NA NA TGTGCCAGCTCATCGGACGACAACACTGAAGCTTTCTTT CASSSDDNTEAFF
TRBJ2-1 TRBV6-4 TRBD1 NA TGTGCCAGCAGTCTGGACAGGGGCCATGAGCAGTTCTTC CASSLDRGHEQFF
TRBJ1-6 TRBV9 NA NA TGTGCCAGCAGCGCGGACGGAAGCTCCTATAATTCACCCCTCCACTTT CASSADGSSYNSPLHF
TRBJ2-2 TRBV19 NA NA TGTGCCAGTAGTCGGAGTGAGGGAGGGAACACCGGGGAGCTGTTTTTT CASSRSEGGNTGELFF
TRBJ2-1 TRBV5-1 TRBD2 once TGCGCCAGCAGCTTGGCCAGCCTAGCGGAAAAGGATGAGCAGTTCTTC CASSLASLAEKDEQFF
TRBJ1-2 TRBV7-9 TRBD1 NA TGTGCCAGCAGCTTAAATCTGGACAGGGCTGGCTACACCTTC CASSLNLDRAGYTF
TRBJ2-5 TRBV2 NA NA TGTGCCAGCAGTGAGGACAGATACTCGACCCAGTACTTC CASSEDRYSTQYF
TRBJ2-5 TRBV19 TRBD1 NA TGTGCCAGTAGTACAGCCGGGACAGGGGTACGAAAGACCCAGTACTTC CASSTAGTGVRKTQYF
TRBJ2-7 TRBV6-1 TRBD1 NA TGTGCCAGCAATCGCCCCGGGACAGGGGCCTACGAGCAGTACTTC CASNRPGTGAYEQYF
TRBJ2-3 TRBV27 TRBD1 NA TGTGCCAGCAGTTTAAGGGGGCAGGGTCCAGATACGCAGTATTTT CASSLRGQGPDTQYF
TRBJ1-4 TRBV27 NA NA TGTGCCAGCAGTTTCGGACGGAATAATGAAAAACTGTTTTTT CASSFGRNNEKLFF
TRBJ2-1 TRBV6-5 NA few TGTGCCAGCAGTTATGGAGGGCCTCCTCAGGATGAGCAGTTCTTC CASSYGGPPQDEQFF
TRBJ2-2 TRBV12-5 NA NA TGTGCTAGTGGTTTGGTAGCCGGACAGGAGGGTCCCGGGGAGCTGTTTTTT CASGLVAGQEGPGELFF
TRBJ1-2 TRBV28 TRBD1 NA TGTGCCAGCAGTTTACCGACAGGGAACTATGGCTACACCTTC CASSLPTGNYGYTF
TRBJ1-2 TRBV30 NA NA TGTGCCTATGACATCTGGGACTCTGGCTACACCTTC CAYDIWDSGYTF
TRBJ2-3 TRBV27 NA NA TGTGCCAGCAGTGTTTCCTCTGGCGCCAGGATAGCAGATACGCAGTATTTT CASSVSSGARIADTQYF
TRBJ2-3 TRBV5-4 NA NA TGTGCCAGCAGCGTCTTAGCGTCGGATACGCAGTATTTT CASSVLASDTQYF
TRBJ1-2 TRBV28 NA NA TGTGCCAGCAGCCCCGTGCTGGCAGGACCCTATGGCTACACCTTC CASSPVLAGPYGYTF
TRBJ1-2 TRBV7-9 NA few TGTGCCAGCAGCTTAGTTCCACAGGCGGACCATGGCTACACCTTC CASSLVPQADHGYTF
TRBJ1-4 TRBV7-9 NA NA TGTGCCAGCAGCCCGCGTTCGGCTAATGAAAAACTGTTTTTT CASSPRSANEKLFF
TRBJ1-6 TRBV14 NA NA TGTGCCAGCAGCCAAGCAGGTGTTGGGTCACCCCTCCACTTT CASSQAGVGSPLHF
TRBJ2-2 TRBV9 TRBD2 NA TGTGCCAGCAGCACTAGCGGGTCGAACACCGGGGAGCTGTTTTTT CASSTSGSNTGELFF
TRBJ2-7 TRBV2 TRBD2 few TGTGCCAGCAGTGACATTAGCGGGAGGGCCGGAGAGCAGTACTTC CASSDISGRAGEQYF
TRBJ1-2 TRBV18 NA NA TGTGCCAGCTCCCCCCGGCAAGCGCGGAGCGGGGGAGATGGCTACACCTTC CASSPRQARSGGDGYTF
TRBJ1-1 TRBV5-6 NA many TGTGCCAGCAGCTCAGACGCTGAAGCTTTCTTT CASSSDAEAFF
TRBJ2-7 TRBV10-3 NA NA TGTGCCAGCAGTTTTTTGTCCTCTCTACCCTACGAGCAGTACTTC CASSFLSSLPYEQYF
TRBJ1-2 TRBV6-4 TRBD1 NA TGTGCCAGCACAGCCAACCCCGGGACAGGGGGCTTTTCTCGTGGCTACACCTTC CASTANPGTGGFSRGYTF
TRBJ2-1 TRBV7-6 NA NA TGTGCCAGCAGCTTACGCACGGCAGACGAGCAGTTCTTC CASSLRTADEQFF
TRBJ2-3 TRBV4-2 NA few TGTGCCAGCAGCCAAGCCGCCTCAAGCAGTAGCACAGATACGCAGTATTTT CASSQAASSSSTDTQYF
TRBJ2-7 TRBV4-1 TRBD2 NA TGCGCCAGCAGCCAAGAACCAGTTAGCGGGACTCCCTACGAGCAGTACTTC CASSQEPVSGTPYEQYF
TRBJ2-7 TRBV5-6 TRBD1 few TGTGCCAGCAGCTCCCCAGGGGGCGCTTCCTACGAGCAGTACTTC CASSSPGGASYEQYF
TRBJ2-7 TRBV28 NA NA TGTGCCAGCAGTTTATCGGACATACGCGAGCAGTACTTC CASSLSDIREQYF
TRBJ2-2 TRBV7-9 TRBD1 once TGTGCCAGCAGCTCGTTGGACAGGGATCTCACCGGGGAGCTGTTTTTT CASSSLDRDLTGELFF
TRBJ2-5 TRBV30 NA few TGTGCCTGGAGGGTGGCAGGGGAGCAAGAGACCCAGTACTTC CAWRVAGEQETQYF
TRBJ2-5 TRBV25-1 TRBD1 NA TGTGCCAGCAGTGCTCCCGGGACAGCCGTGACCCAAGAGACCCAGTACTTC CASSAPGTAVTQETQYF
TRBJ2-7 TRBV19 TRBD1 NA TGTGCCAGTAGTATAGACCAGGGGGTTGGTGAGCAGTACTTC CASSIDQGVGEQYF
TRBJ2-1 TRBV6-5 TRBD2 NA TGTGCCAGCAGAGTAGCGGGAGGATGGGTCAATGAGCAGTTCTTC CASRVAGGWVNEQFF
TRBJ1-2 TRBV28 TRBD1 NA TGTGCCAGCAATACCCCTGGACAGGGGTCTGGCTACACCTTC CASNTPGQGSGYTF
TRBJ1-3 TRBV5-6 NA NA TGTGCCAGCAGCTTTAGACGTTCTGGAAACACCATATATTTT CASSFRRSGNTIYF
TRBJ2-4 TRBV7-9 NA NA TGTGCCAGCAGCCCAGCGGCCCGTGACATTCAGTACTTC CASSPAARDIQYF
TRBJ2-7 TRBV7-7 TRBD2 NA TGTGCCAGCAGCTTAGGAAGCGGGAGTTCGTTTAACGAGCAGTACTTC CASSLGSGSSFNEQYF